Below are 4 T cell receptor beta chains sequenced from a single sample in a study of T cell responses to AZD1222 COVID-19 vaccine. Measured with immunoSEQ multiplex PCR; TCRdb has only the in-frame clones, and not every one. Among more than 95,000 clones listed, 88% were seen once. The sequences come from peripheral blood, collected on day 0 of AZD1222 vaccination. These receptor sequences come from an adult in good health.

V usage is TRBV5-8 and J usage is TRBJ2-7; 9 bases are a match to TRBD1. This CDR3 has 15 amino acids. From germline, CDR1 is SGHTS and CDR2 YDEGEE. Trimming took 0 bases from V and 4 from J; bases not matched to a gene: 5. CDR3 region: CASSLEGTGLYEQYF. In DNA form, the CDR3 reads TGTGCCAGCAGCTTGGAAGGGACAGGGTTGTACGAGCAGTACTTC.

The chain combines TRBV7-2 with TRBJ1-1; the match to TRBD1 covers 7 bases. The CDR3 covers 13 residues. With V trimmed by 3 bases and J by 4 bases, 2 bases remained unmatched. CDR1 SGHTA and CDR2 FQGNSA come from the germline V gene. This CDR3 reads CASSFQGGTEAFF. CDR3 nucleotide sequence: TGTGCCAGCAGCTTCCAGGGGGGCACTGAAGCTTTCTTT.

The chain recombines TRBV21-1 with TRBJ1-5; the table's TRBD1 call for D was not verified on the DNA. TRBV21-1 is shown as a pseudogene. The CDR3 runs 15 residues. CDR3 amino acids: CASSKVGPSNQPQHF. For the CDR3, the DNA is TGTGCCAGCAGCAAAGTGGGCCCTAGCAATCAGCCCCAGCATTTT.

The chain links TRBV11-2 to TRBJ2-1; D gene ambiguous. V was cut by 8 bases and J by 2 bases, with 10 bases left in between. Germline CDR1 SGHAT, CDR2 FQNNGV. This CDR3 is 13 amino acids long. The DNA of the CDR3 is TGTGCCAGCGGGTTAGGCGCCTACAATGAGCAGTTCTTC. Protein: CASGLGAYNEQFF.